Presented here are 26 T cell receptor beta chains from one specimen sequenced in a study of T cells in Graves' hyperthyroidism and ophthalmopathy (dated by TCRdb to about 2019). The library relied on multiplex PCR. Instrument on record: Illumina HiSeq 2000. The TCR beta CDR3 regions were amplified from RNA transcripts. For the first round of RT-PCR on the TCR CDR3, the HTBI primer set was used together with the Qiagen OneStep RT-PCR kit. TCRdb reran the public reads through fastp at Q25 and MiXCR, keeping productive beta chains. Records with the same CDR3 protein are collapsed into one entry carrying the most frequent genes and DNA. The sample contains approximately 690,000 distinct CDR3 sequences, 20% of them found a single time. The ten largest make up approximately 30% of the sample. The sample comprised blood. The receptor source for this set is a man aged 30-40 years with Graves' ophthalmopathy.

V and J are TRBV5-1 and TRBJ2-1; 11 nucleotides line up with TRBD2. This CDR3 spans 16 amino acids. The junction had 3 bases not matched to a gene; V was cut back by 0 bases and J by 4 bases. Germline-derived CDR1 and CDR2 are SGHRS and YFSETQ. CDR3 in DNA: TGCGCCAGCAGCTTGGATGCTAGCGGGGGGTACAATGAGCAGTTCTTC. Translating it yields CASSLDASGGYNEQFF.

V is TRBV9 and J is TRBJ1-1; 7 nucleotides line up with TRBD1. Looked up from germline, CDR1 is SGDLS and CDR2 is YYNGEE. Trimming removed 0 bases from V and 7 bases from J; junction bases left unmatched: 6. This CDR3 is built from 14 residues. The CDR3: CASSVERGRGEAFF. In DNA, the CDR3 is TGTGCCAGCAGCGTAGAGAGGGGGCGGGGTGAAGCTTTCTTT.

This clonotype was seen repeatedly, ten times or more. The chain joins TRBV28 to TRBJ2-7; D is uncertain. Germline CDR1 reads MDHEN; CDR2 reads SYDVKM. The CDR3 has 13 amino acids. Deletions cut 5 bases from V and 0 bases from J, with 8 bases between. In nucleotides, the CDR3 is TGTGCCAGCAGTGCGTGGAGCTCCTACGAGCAGTACTTC. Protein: CASSAWSSYEQYF.

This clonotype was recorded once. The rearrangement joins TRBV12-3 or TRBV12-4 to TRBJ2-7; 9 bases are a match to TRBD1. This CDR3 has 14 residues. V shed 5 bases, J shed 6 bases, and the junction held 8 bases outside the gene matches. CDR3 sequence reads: CASSRRTGVVEQYF. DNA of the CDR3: TGTGCCAGCAGTCGACGGACAGGGGTGGTCGAGCAGTACTTC.

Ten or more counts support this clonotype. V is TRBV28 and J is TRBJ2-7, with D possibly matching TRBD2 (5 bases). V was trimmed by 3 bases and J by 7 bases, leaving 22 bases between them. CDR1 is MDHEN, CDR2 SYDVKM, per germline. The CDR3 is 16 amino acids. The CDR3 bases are TGTGCCAGCAGTTTCGGCCGGAGGCAGCCGGCCCGGGAGCAGTACTTC. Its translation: CASSFGRRQPAREQYF.

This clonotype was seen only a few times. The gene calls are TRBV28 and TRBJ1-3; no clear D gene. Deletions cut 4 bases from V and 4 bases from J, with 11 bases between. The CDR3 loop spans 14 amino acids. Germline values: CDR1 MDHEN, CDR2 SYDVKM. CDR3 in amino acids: CASSSETWGNTIYF. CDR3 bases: TGTGCCAGCAGTTCCGAGACATGGGGAAACACCATATATTTT.

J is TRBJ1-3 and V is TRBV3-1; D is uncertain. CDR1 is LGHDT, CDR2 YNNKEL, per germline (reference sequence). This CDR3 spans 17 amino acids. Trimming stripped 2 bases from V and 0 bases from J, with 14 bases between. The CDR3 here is CASSQSWTRSSGNTIYF. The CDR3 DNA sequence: TGTGCCAGCAGCCAATCCTGGACCAGAAGCTCTGGAAACACCATATATTTT.

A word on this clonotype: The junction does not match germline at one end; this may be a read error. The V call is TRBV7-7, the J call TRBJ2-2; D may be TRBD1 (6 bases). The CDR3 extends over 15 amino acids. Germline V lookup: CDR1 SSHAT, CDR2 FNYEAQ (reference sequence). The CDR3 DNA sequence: TGTGCTAGCAGTAGCCGGACAGATTACACCGGGGAGCTGTTTTTT. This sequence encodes CASSSRTDYTGELFF.

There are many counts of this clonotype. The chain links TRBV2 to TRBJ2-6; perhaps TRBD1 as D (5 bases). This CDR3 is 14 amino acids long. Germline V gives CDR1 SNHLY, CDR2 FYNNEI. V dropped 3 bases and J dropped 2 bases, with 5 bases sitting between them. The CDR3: CASSDRAGANVLTF. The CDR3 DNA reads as TGTGCCAGCAGTGACAGGGCTGGGGCCAACGTCCTGACTTTC.

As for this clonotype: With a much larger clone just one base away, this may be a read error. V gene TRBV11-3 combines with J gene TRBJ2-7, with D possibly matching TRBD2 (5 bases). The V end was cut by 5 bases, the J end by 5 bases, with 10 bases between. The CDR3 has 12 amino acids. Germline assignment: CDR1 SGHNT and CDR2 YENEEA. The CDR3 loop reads CASSQEDHEQYF. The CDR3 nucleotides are TGTGCCAGCAGCCAGGAGGACCACGAGCAGTACTTC.

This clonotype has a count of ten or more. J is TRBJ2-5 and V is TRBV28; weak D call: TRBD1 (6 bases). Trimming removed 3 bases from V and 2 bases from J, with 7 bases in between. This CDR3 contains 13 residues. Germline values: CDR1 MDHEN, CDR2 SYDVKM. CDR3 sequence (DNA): TGTGCCAGCAGTTTCACAGGGCAAGAGACCCAGTACTTC. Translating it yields CASSFTGQETQYF.

The CDR3 DNA sequence: TGTGCCAGCAACATCCGGGACAGGGCGGTGGGGCAGTACTTC. Encoded protein: CASNIRDRAVGQYF. The chain recombines TRBV2 with TRBJ2-7; 9 positions match TRBD1. From germline, CDR1 is SNHLY and CDR2 FYNNEI. V shed 7 bases, J shed 9 bases, and the junction held 13 bases outside the gene matches. The CDR3 has 14 residues.

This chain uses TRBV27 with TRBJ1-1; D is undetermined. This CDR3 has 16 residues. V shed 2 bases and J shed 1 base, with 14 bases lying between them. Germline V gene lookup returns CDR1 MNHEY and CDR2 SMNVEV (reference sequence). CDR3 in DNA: TGTGCCAGCAGTTTAATTCGCGGACCGAAGAACACTGAAGCTTTCTTT. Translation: CASSLIRGPKNTEAFF.

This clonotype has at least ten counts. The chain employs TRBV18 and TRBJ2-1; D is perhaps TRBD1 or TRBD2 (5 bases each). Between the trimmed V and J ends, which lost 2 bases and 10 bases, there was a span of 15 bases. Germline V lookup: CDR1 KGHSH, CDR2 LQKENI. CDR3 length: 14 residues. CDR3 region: CASSPGEGLQEQFF. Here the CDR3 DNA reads TGTGCCAGCTCACCAGGAGAGGGGTTACAGGAGCAGTTCTTC.

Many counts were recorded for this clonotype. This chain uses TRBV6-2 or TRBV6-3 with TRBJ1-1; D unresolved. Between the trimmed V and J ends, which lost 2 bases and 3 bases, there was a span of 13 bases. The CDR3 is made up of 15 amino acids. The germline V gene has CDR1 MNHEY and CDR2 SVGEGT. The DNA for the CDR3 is TGTGCCAGCAGTTACGGGAACGGCTGGGACACTGAAGCTTTCTTT. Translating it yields CASSYGNGWDTEAFF.

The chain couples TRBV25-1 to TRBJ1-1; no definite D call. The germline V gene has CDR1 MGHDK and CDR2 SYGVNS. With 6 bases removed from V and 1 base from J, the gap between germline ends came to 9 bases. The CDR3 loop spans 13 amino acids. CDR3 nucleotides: TGTGCCAGCAGGGGAGTCCGGAACACTGAAGCTTTCTTT. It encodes CASRGVRNTEAFF.

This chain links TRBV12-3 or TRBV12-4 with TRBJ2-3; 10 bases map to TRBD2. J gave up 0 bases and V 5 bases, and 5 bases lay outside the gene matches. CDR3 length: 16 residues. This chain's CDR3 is CASSEREGRSTDTQYF. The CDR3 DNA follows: TGTGCCAGCAGTGAGCGGGAGGGCCGTAGCACAGATACGCAGTATTTT.

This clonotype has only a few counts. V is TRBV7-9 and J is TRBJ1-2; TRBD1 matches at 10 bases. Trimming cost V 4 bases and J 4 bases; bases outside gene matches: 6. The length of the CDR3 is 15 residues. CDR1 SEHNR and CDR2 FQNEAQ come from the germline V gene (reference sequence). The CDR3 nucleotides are TGTGCCAGCAGCTCGGTCCGGGACAGGGGCTATGGCTACACCTTC. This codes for CASSSVRDRGYGYTF.

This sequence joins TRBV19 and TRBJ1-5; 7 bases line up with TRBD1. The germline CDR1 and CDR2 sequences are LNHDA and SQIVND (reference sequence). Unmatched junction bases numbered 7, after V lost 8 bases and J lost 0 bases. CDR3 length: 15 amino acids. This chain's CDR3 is CASGPGQISNQPQHF. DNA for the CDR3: TGTGCCAGTGGACCGGGACAGATTAGCAATCAGCCCCAGCATTTT. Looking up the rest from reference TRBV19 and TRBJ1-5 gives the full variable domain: DGGITQSPKYLFRKEGQNVTLSCEQNLNHDAMYWYRQDPGQGLRLIYYSQIVNDFQKGDIAEGYSVSREKKESFPLTVTSAQKNPTAFYLCASGPGQISNQPQHFGDGTRLSIL.

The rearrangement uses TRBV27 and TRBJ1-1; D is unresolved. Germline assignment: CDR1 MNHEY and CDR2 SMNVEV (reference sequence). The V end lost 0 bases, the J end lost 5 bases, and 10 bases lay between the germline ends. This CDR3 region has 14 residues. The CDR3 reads CASSLSNGNTEAFF. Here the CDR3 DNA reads TGTGCCAGCAGTTTATCGAACGGGAATACTGAAGCTTTCTTT.

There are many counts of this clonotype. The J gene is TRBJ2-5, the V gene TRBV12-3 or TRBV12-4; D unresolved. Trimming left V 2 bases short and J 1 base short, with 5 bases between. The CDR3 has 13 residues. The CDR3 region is CASSLSIQETQYF. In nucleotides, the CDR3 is TGTGCCAGCAGTTTAAGTATCCAAGAGACCCAGTACTTC.

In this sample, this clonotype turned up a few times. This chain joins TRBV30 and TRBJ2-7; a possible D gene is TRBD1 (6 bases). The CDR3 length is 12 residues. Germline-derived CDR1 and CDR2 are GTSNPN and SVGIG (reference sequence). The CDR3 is CAFDRSSYEQYF. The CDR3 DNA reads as TGTGCGTTCGACAGGTCCTCCTACGAGCAGTACTTC.

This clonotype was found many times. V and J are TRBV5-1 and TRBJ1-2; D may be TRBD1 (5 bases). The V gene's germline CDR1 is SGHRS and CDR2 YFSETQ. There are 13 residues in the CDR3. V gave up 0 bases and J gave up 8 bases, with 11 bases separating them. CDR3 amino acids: CASSLAGGRGYTF. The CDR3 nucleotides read TGCGCCAGCAGCTTGGCCGGGGGACGGGGCTACACCTTC.

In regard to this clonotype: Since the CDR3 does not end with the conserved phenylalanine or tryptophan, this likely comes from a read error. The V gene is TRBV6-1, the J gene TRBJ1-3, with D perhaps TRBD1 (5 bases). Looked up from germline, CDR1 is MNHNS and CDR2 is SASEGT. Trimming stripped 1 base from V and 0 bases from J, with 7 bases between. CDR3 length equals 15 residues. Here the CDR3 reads CASSEGGSSGNTIYL. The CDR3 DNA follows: TGTGCCAGCAGTGAAGGGGGCAGCTCTGGAAACACCATATATCTT.

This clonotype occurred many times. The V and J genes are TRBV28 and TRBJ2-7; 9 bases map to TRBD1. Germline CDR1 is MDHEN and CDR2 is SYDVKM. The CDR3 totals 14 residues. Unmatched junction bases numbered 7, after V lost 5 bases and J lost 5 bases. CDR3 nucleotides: TGTGCCAGCAGTCCCTCCGGGACAGGGAACGAGCAGTACTTC. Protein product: CASSPSGTGNEQYF.

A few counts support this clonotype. The CDR3 DNA is TGTGCCACCAGTGATTCCGCCGCCGGGACGTTCTACGAGCAGTACTTC. This codes for CATSDSAAGTFYEQYF. The V gene is TRBV24-1, the J gene TRBJ2-7; TRBD1 or TRBD2 may be the D gene (5 bases each). Trimming pared 2 bases from V and 3 bases from J, leaving 16 bases between. The CDR3 has 16 amino acids. Per germline, CDR1 KGHDR and CDR2 SFDVKD.